This entry describes one T cell receptor beta chain. Using a J-beta primer mix together with a sample-barcoded 5' primer, a second PCR was run for about 6 to 12 cycles. TCRdb re-derived calls from the 5' RACE reads in MiXCR, one entry per CDR3 protein. The table records 1.5 million to 2 million distinct CDR3 sequences, roughly 27% of them present only once. These data belong to a study of blood T cells in healthy people across ages. V was trimmed by 6 bases and J by 6 bases, leaving 13 bases between them. The germline V gene has CDR1 SQVTM and CDR2 ANQGSEA. This CDR3 contains 12 residues. V usage is TRBV29-1 and J usage is TRBJ2-3; D uncertain. The source material was blood. This clonotype was sampled from a woman aged 25 to 39 in good health. The CDR3, as DNA: TGCAGCGTATCTGGCGTTCTGGATACGCAGTATTTT. Encoded protein: CSVSGVLDTQYF.